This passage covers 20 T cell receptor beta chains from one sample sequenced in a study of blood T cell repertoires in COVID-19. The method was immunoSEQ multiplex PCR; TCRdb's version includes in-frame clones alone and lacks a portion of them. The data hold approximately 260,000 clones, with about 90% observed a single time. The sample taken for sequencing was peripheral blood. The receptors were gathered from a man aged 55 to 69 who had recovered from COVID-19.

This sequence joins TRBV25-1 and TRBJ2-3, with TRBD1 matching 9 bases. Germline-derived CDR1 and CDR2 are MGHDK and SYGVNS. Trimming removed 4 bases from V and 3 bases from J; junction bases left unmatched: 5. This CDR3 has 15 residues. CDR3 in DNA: TGTGCCAGCAGTGGACACAGGGGGCGAACAGATACGCAGTATTTT. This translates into CASSGHRGRTDTQYF.

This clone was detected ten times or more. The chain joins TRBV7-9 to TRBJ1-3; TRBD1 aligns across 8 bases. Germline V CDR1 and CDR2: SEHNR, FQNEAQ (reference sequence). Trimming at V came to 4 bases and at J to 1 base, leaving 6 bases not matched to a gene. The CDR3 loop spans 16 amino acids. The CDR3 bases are TGTGCCAGCAGCTATTCCAGGGGGCAATCTGGAAACACCATATATTTT. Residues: CASSYSRGQSGNTIYF.

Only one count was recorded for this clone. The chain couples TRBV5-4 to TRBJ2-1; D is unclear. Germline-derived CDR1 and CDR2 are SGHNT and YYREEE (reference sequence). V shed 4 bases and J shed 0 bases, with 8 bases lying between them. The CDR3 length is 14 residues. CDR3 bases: TGTGCCAGCAGCCTAATTGGCTCCTACAATGAGCAGTTCTTC. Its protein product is CASSLIGSYNEQFF.

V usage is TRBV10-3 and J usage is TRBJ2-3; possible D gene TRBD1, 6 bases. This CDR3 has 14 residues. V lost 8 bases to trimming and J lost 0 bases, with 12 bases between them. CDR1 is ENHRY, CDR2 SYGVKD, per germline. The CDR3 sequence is CAISYRVSTDTQYF. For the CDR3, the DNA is TGTGCCATCTCCTACAGGGTGAGCACAGATACGCAGTATTTT.

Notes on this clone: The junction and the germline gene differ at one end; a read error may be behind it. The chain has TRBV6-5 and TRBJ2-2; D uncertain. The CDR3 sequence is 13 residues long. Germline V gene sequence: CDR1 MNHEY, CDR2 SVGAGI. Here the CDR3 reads CVSSPTNTGELFF. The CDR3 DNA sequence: TGTGTCAGCTCCCCCACGAACACCGGGGAGCTGTTTTTT.

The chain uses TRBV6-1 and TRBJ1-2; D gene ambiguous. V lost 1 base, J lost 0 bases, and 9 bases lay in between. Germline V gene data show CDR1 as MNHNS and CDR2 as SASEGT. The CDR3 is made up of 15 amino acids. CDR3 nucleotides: TGTGCCAGCAGTGAAGTCCAGCGCTCTAACTATGGCTACACCTTC. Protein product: CASSEVQRSNYGYTF.

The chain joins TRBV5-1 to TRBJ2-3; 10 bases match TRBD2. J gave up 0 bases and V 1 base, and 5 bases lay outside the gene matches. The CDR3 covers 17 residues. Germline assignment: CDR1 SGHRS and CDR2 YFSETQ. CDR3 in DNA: TGCGCCAGCAGCTTGTTTGGTAGCGGGGGGAGCACAGATACGCAGTATTTT. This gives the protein CASSLFGSGGSTDTQYF.

In nucleotides, the CDR3 is TGTGCCAGCAGTTTGGGGGGGGTAGGGTCGAACACTGAAGCTTTCTTT. Translating it yields CASSLGGVGSNTEAFF. The chain is built from TRBV28 and TRBJ1-1, with a tentative D call TRBD1 (5 bases). The CDR3 spans 16 residues. Germline V gene sequence: CDR1 MDHEN, CDR2 SYDVKM. Between the trimmed V and J ends, which lost 3 bases and 1 base, there was a span of 15 bases.

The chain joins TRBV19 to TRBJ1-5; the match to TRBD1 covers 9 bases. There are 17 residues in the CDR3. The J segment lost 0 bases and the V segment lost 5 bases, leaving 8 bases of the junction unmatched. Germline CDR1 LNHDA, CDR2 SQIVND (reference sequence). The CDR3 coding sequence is TGTGCCAGTAGTTTTGACGGGACAGGGTATAGCAATCAGCCCCAGCATTTT. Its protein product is CASSFDGTGYSNQPQHF. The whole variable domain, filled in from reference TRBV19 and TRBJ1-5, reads DGGITQSPKYLFRKEGQNVTLSCEQNLNHDAMYWYRQDPGQGLRLIYYSQIVNDFQKGDIAEGYSVSREKKESFPLTVTSAQKNPTAFYLCASSFDGTGYSNQPQHFGDGTRLSIL.

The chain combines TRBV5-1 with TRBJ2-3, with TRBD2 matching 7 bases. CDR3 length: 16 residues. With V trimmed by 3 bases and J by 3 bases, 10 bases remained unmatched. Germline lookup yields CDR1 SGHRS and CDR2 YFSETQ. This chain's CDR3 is CASSSVGRVGTDTQYF. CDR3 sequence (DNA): TGCGCCAGCAGCTCAGTGGGGAGGGTAGGAACAGATACGCAGTATTTT.

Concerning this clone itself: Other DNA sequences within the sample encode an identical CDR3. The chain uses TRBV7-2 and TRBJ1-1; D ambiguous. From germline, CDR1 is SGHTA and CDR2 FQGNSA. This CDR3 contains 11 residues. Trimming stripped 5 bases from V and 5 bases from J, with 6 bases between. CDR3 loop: CASSPRTEAFF. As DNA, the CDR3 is TGTGCCAGCAGCCCGAGGACTGAAGCTTTCTTT.

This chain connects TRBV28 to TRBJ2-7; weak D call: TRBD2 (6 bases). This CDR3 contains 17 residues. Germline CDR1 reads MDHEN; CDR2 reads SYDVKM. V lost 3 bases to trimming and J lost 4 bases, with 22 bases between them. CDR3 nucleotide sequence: TGTGCCAGCAGTTTCCCTTCACTAGCTGGGTACAGTTACGAGCAGTACTTC. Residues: CASSFPSLAGYSYEQYF.

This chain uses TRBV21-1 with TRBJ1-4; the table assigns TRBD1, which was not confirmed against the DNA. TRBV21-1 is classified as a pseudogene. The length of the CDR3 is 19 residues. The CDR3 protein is CASSKALAGQGAIKEKLFF. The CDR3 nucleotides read TGTGCCAGCAGCAAAGCGCTAGCGGGACAGGGGGCAATAAAGGAAAAACTGTTTTTT.

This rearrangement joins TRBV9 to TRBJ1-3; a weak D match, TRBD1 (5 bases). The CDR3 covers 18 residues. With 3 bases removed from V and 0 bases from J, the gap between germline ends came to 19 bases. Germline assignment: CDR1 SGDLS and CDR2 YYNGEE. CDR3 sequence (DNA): TGTGCCAGCAGCGCCACCATGGCGACAGTCTCCTCTGGAAACACCATATATTTT. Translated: CASSATMATVSSGNTIYF.

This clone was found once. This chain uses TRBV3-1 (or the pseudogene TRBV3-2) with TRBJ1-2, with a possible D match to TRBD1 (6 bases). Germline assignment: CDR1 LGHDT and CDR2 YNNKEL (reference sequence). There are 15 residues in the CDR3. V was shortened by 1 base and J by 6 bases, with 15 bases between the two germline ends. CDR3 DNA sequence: TGTGCCAGCAGCCAAGCCCGGGGGGCCAAAGATGGCTACACCTTC. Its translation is CASSQARGAKDGYTF.

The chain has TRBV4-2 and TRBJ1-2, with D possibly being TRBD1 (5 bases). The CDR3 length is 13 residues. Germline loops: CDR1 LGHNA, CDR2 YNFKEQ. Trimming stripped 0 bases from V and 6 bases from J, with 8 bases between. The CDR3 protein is CASSQDGGDGYTF. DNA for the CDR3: TGTGCCAGCAGCCAAGATGGGGGGGATGGCTACACCTTC.

CDR3 bases: TGCGCCAGCAGCTTGGCCGGGGGGGTCACTGAAGCTTTCTTT. This encodes CASSLAGGVTEAFF. V is TRBV5-1 and J is TRBJ1-1; tentatively, D is TRBD1 (5 bases). CDR1 and CDR2 from the germline V gene are SGHRS and YFSETQ. V lost 0 bases to trimming and J lost 4 bases, with 10 bases between them. The CDR3 loop spans 14 amino acids.

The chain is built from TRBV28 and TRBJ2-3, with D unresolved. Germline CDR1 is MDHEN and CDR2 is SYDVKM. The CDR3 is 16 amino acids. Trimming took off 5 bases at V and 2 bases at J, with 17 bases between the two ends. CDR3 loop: CASSRPLVSYTDTQYF. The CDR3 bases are TGTGCCAGCAGTCGCCCTTTAGTCTCTTACACAGATACGCAGTATTTT. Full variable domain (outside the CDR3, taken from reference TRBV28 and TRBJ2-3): DVKVTQSSRYLVKRTGEKVFLECVQDMDHENMFWYRQDPGLGLRLIYFSYDVKMKEKGDIPEGYSVSREKKERFSLILESASTNQTSMYLCASSRPLVSYTDTQYFGPGTRLTVL.

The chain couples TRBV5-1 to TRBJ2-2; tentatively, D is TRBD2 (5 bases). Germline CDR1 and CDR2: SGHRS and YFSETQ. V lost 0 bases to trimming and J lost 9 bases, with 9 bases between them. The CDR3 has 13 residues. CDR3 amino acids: CASSLEVARELFF. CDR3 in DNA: TGCGCCAGCAGCTTGGAAGTAGCGCGGGAGCTGTTTTTT.

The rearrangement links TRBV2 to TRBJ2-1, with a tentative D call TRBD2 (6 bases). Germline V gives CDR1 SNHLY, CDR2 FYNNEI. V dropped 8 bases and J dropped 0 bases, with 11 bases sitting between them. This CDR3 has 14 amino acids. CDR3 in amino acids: CASARGSSYNEQFF. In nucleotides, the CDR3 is TGTGCCAGCGCCCGGGGGAGCTCCTACAATGAGCAGTTCTTC.